The present T cell receptor (beta chain) was sequenced within a study of blood T cell repertoires in COVID-19. The overall study: There were acute and convalescent COVID-19 samples, and they came from the United States, Italy and Spain.

The length of the CDR3 is 16 residues. Between the trimmed V and J ends, which lost 0 bases and 3 bases, there was a span of 9 bases. CDR1 LGHDT and CDR2 YNNKEL come from the germline V gene (reference sequence). Repertoires were generated with immunoSEQ multiplex PCR, while TCRdb's copy carries only in-frame clones and drops some. The data contain approximately 100,000 clones, approximately 79% of them singletons. Sequencing used peripheral blood. This receptor was obtained from a man aged 65 to 85 with active or convalescent COVID-19. The chain has TRBV3-1 (or the pseudogene TRBV3-2) and TRBJ2-6, with D maybe TRBD1 (5 bases). CDR3 DNA: TGTGCCAGCAGCCAAGAAGTGGGGCTTGGGGCCAACGTCCTGACTTTC. It codes for CASSQEVGLGANVLTF.